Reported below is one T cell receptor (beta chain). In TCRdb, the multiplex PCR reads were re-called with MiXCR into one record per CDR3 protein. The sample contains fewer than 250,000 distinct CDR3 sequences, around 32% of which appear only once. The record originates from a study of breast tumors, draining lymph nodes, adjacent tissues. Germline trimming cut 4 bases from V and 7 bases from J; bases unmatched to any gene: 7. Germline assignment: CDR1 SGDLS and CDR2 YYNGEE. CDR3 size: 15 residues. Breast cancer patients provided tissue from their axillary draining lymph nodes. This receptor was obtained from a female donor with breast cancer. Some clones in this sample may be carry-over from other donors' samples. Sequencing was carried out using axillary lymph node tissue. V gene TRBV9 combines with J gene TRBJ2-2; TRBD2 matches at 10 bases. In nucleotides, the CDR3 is TGTGCCAGCAGCCCTTCAGCGGGAGGGGGCGGGGAGCTGTTTTTT. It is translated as CASSPSAGGGGELFF.